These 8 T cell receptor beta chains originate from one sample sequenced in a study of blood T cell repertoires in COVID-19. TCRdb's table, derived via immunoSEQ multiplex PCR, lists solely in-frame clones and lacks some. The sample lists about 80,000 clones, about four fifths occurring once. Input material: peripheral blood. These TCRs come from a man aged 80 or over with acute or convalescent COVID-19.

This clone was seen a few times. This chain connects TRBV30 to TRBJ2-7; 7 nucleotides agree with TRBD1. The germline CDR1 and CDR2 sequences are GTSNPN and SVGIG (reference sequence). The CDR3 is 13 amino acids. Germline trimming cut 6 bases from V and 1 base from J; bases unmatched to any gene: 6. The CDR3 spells CACETGNSYEQYF. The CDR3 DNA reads TGTGCCTGCGAGACAGGGAATTCCTACGAGCAGTACTTC.

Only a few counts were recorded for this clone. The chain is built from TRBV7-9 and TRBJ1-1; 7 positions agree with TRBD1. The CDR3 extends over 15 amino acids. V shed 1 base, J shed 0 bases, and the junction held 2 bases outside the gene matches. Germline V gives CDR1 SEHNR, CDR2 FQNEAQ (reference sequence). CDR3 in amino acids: CASSLGTGVNTEAFF. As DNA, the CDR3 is TGTGCCAGCAGCTTAGGTACAGGGGTGAACACTGAAGCTTTCTTT.

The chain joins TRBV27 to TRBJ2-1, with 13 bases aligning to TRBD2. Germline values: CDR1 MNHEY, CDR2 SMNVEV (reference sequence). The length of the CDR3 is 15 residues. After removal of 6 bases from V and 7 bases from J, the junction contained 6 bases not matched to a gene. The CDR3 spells CASSPGTSGNNEQFF. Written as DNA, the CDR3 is TGTGCCAGCAGCCCCGGGACTAGCGGGAATAATGAGCAGTTCTTC.

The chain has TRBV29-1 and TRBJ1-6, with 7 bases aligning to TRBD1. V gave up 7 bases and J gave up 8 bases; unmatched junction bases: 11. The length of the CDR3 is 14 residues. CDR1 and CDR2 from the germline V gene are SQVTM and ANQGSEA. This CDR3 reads CSAKEGASDSPLHF. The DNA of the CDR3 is TGCAGCGCGAAGGAGGGGGCGTCCGATTCACCCCTCCACTTT.

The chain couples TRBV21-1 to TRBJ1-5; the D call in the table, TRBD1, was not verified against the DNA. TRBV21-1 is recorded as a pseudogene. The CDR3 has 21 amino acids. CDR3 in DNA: TGTGCCAGCAGCCCCTCCAGCCAAAGCCAGCAGAGACAGGGGGCTTATCAGCCCCAGCATTTT. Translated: CASSPSSQSQQRQGAYQPQHF.

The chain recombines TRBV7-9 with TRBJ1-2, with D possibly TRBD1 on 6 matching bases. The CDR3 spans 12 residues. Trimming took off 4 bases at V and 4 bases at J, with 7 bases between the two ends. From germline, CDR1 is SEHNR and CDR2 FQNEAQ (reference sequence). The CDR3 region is CASSSQGYGYTF. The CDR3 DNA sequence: TGTGCCAGCAGCTCACAGGGCTATGGCTACACCTTC.

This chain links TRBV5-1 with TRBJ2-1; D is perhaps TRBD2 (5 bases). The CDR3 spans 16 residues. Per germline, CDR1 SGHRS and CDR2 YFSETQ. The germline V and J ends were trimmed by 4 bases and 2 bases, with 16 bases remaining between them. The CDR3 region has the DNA TGCGCCAGCAGCCCCCCAGAGGGCGACGCCTACAATGAGCAGTTCTTC. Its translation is CASSPPEGDAYNEQFF.

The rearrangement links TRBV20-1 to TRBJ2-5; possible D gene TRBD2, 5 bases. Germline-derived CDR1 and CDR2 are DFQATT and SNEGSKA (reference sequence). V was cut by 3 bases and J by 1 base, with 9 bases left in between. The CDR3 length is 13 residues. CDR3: CSASSVTQETQYF. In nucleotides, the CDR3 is TGCAGTGCTAGTAGCGTAACCCAAGAGACCCAGTACTTC.